The clone carrying this T cell receptor (beta chain) occurred a few times. Measured with immunoSEQ multiplex PCR; TCRdb has only the in-frame clones, and not every one. The sample has about 290,000 clones, about nine tenths seen once. Germline V lookup: CDR1 KGHSY, CDR2 FQNENV. V gave up 0 bases and J gave up 3 bases, with 12 bases separating them. The length of the CDR3 is 16 residues. The data stem from a study of blood T cell repertoires in COVID-19. The clonotype was recovered from a woman in her twenties or thirties with active or convalescent COVID-19. The material sequenced was peripheral blood. V gene TRBV16 combines with J gene TRBJ2-1; D gene ambiguous. DNA of the CDR3: TGTGCCAGCAGCCAATCGTATGAGCCCCTCTACAATGAGCAGTTCTTC. Its protein is CASSQSYEPLYNEQFF.